Below, one T cell receptor (beta chain) is given with its context. Antigen specificity is unknown. This CDR3 has 13 residues. Germline V CDR1 and CDR2: MNHEY, SMNVEV (reference sequence). V lost 2 bases and J 1 base, leaving 5 bases between the germline ends. This sample was taken from a study of T-cell memory formation after mild COVID-19. Overall study context: TCR clusters mostly belonged to single donors.

TCRdb reanalysed the 5' RACE reads using MiXCR and keeps one entry per CDR3 protein. The table shows 120,000 or so distinct CDR3 sequences, with roughly 15% occurring only once. Whole-study results and caveats: Among CD4+ contracting clones, most were CM and EM, and CD8+ ones EMRA. Still unconfirmed is whether the second-wave clones peaking on day 37 recognized SARS-CoV-2.

Input material: PBMCs or a T cell subset sorted from them (not recorded which). J is TRBJ2-5 and V is TRBV27; D is uncertain. The clonotype comes from an adult woman who had mild COVID-19 (a few samples of this study predate the infection). Cell type and time point are not known. CDR3 loop: CASSLHGQETQYF. In DNA, the CDR3 is TGTGCCAGCAGTTTACACGGCCAAGAGACCCAGTACTTC.